The 8 T cell receptor beta chains below all came from one sample that was sequenced in a study of cytomegalovirus exposure and HLA in healthy donors (dated by TCRdb to 2016 to 2017). Libraries were prepared through the immunoSEQ multiplex PCR assay. For the multiplex PCR, a mixture combining 60 forward primers for TCR Vbeta segments and 13 reverse primers for TCR Jbeta segments was used. The clones in this table, taken by TCRdb from immuneACCESS, are in-frame only. Not every clone is retained; where verified, under half of the shortfall comes from an unresolved V gene, and the cause of the rest is unknown. This sample lists more than 95,000 clones; more than 75% were detected once. 1.5% to 2% of the sample comes from the top ten. The sample was PBMCs. These receptor sequences come from a woman aged 40 to 50 in good health and CMV-seronegative.

This clone was detected only a few times. V usage is TRBV6-5 and J usage is TRBJ2-5; 8 bases fit TRBD1. TRBJ2-7 explains the end of the DNA better; the J call may be wrong. Germline-derived CDR1 and CDR2 are MNHEY and SVGAGI. The length of the CDR3 is 15 residues. CDR3 sequence (DNA): TGTGCCAGCAGTGGCGGTGGACAGGGCGTGGACGAGCAGTACTTC. Its protein product is CASSGGGQGVDEQYF.

V is TRBV9 and J is TRBJ1-4; D is uncertain. Between the trimmed V and J ends, which lost 5 bases and 7 bases, there was a span of 15 bases. This CDR3 is built from 14 residues. CDR1 and CDR2 from the germline V gene are SGDLS and YYNGEE. The CDR3, as DNA: TGTGCCAGCAGTCCGAGCTCCCGGGGTGAAAAACTGTTTTTT. Its translation is CASSPSSRGEKLFF.

The V call is TRBV27, the J call TRBJ2-5; TRBD1 aligns across 7 bases. This CDR3 is 14 amino acids long. The V and J ends lost 5 bases and 9 bases, in that order; junction bases with no gene match: 12. The V gene's germline CDR1 is MNHEY and CDR2 SMNVEV (reference sequence). The CDR3 region is CASSATGAREAQYF. The CDR3 DNA reads TGTGCCAGCAGTGCCACAGGGGCCCGCGAGGCCCAGTACTTC.

The chain joins TRBV4-3 to TRBJ2-7; TRBD2 matches 9 bases. Germline assignment: CDR1 LGHNA and CDR2 YSLEER. The CDR3 covers 16 residues. J was trimmed by 4 bases and V by 3 bases; bases with no gene match: 10. The CDR3 bases are TGCGCCAGCAGCCAGTCTTCCCTAGCGGGAATATACGAGCAGTACTTC. This encodes CASSQSSLAGIYEQYF.

This rearrangement joins TRBV28 to TRBJ1-6; no firm D call. Trimming removed 10 bases from V and 3 bases from J, with 7 bases in between. The germline gives CDR1 MDHEN, CDR2 SYDVKM. The CDR3 extends over 12 amino acids. The CDR3 region is CATVNYNSPLHF. The DNA for the CDR3 is TGTGCCACCGTTAACTATAATTCACCCCTCCACTTT. Supplemented by reference TRBV28 and TRBJ1-6, the full variable domain reads DVKVTQSSRYLVKRTGEKVFLECVQDMDHENMFWYRQDPGLGLRLIYFSYDVKMKEKGDIPEGYSVSREKKERFSLILESASTNQTSMYLCATVNYNSPLHFGNGTRLTVT.

The V call is TRBV4-2, the J call TRBJ2-1; the match to TRBD2 covers 9 bases. After removal of 3 bases from V and 7 bases from J, the junction contained 13 bases not matched to a gene. There are 17 residues in the CDR3. Germline assignment: CDR1 LGHNA and CDR2 YNFKEQ. Here the CDR3 reads CASSQEFPGLAKNEQFF. CDR3 sequence (DNA): TGTGCCAGCAGCCAGGAATTCCCGGGACTAGCAAAGAATGAGCAGTTCTTC.

The chain combines TRBV6-1 with TRBJ2-7; D possibly corresponds to TRBD1 (6 bases). Trimming removed 5 bases at V and 0 bases at J, with 17 bases between. Germline values: CDR1 MNHNS, CDR2 SASEGT. The CDR3 has 16 amino acids. The CDR3 DNA is TGTGCCAGCAGTAAAGACAGGCAAAGTAACTCCTACGAGCAGTACTTC. It specifies CASSKDRQSNSYEQYF.

In this sample, this clone turned up a few times. The chain carries TRBV6-1 and TRBJ1-1, with TRBD1 as a possible D gene (6 bases). V was clipped by 2 bases and J by 8 bases, with 15 bases between them. Germline lookup yields CDR1 MNHNS and CDR2 SASEGT. There are 14 residues in the CDR3. In DNA form, the CDR3 reads TGTGCCAGCAGTGAAAGGGGGTACCTTTACGAAGCTTTCTTT. This codes for CASSERGYLYEAFF.